Given below is one TCR beta chain in context. This sample was included in a study of T cell changes during pregnancy in multiple sclerosis. Profiled with immunoSEQ multiplex PCR; TCRdb holds only in-frame clones, not every one. The sample records 70,000 to 80,000 clones, about 89% being singletons. Germline V lookup: CDR1 SGHAT, CDR2 FQNNGV. There are 15 residues in the CDR3. V lost 1 base to trimming and J lost 5 bases; unmatched junction nucleotides: 6. The chain employs TRBV11-2 and TRBJ1-1; 8 nucleotides align to TRBD1. The sequencing used CD4+ T cells from peripheral blood mononuclear cells, collected before pregnancy. The TCR comes from a female donor with multiple sclerosis, enrolled in a pregnancy study. This CDR3 reads CASSLGGQVWTEAFF. In nucleotides, the CDR3 is TGTGCCAGCAGCTTAGGGGGACAGGTCTGGACTGAAGCTTTCTTT.